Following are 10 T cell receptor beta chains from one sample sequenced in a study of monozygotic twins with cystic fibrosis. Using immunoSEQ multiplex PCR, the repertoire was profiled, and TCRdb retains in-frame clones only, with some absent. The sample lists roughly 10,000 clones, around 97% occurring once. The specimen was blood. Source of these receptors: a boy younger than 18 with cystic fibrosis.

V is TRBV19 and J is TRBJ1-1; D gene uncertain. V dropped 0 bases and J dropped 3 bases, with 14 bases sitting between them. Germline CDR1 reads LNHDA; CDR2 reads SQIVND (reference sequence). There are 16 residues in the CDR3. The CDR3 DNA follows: TGTGCCAGTAGTATAGATGTCGGGCACACGCACACTGAAGCTTTCTTT. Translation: CASSIDVGHTHTEAFF.

The CDR3 loop reads CASSSAQGLGDTIYF. The CDR3 nucleotides read TGTGCCAGCAGTTCAGCTCAGGGCCTTGGCGACACCATATATTTT. This chain connects TRBV28 to TRBJ1-3; TRBD1 is a possible D gene (5 bases). CDR3 size: 15 residues. Trimming removed 4 bases from V and 8 bases from J, with 18 bases in between. Germline values: CDR1 MDHEN, CDR2 SYDVKM.

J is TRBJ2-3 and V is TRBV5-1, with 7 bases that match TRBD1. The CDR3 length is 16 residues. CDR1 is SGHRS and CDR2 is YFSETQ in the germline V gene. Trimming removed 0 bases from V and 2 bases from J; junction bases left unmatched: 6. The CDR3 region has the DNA TGCGCCAGCAGCTTGGTGGCAGGGGGAAACACAGATACGCAGTATTTT. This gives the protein CASSLVAGGNTDTQYF.

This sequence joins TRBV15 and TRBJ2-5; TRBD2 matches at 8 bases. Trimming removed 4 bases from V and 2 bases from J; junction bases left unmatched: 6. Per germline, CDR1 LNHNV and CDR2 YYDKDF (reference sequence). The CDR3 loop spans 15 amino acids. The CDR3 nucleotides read TGTGCCACCAGCATTAGCGGGACCTTACAAGAGACCCAGTACTTC. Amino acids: CATSISGTLQETQYF.

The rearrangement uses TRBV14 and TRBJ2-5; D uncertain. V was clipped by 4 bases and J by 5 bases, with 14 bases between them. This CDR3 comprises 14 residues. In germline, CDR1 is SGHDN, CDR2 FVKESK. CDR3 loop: CASSLFHHQETQYF. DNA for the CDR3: TGTGCCAGCAGCCTATTTCATCATCAGGAGACCCAGTACTTC.

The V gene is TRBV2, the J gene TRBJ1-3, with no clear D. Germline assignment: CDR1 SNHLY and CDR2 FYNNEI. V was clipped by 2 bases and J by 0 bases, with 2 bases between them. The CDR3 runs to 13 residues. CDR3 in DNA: TGTGCCAGCAGTGAACTCTCTGGAAACACCATATATTTT. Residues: CASSELSGNTIYF. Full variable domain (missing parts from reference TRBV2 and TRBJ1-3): EPEVTQTPSHQVTQMGQEVILRCVPISNHLYFYWYRQILGQKVEFLVSFYNNEISEKSEIFDDQFSVERPDGSNFTLKIRSTKLEDSAMYFCASSELSGNTIYFGEGSWLTVV.

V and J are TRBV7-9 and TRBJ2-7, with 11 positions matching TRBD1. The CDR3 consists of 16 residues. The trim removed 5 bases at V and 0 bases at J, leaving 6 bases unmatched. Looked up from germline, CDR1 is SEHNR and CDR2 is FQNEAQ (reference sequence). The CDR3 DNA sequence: TGTGCCAGCAGCCCGGGACAGGGGGTAACCTCCTACGAGCAGTACTTC. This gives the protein CASSPGQGVTSYEQYF.

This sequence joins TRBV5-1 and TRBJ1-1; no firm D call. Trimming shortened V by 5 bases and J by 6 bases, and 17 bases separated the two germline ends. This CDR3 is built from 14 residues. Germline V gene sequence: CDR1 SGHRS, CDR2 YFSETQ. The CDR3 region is CASRRDHEAPEAFF. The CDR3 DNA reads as TGCGCCAGCAGGAGGGATCATGAAGCCCCTGAAGCTTTCTTT.

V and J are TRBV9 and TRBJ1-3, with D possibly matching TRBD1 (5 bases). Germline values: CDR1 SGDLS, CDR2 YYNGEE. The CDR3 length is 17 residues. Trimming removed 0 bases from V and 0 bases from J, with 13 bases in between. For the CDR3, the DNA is TGTGCCAGCAGCGTAGGGGCGATGACAGTCTCTGGAAACACCATATATTTT. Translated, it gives CASSVGAMTVSGNTIYF.

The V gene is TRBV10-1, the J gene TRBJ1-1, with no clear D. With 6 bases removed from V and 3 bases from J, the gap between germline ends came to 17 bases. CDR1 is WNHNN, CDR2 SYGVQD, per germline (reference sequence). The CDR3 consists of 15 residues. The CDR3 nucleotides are TGCGCCAGCAGGGTATGCGGAGATGGGTACACTGAAGCTTTCTTT. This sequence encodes CASRVCGDGYTEAFF.